What follows describes a single TCR beta chain. Method: immunoSEQ multiplex PCR; TCRdb's copy keeps in-frame clones and lacks some. The repertoire holds roughly 130,000 clones, with 92% as singletons. These data belong to a study of T cell responses to AZD1222 COVID-19 vaccine. Germline CDR1 reads MNHEY; CDR2 reads SVGAGI. V gave up 8 bases and J gave up 1 base, with 17 bases separating them. The CDR3 has 15 residues. The clonotype was recovered from an adult in good health. The chain has TRBV6-5 and TRBJ1-1; D remains ambiguous. This material consisted of peripheral blood, taken on day 0 of AZD1222 vaccination. The DNA of the CDR3 is TGTGCCAGCCAAGGGATTTTAAGACGGAACACTGAAGCTTTCTTT. As protein: CASQGILRRNTEAFF.